Below are 18 T cell receptor beta chains sequenced from a single sample in a study of radiotherapy plus CTLA-4 blockade in lung cancer. Sequenced by immunoSEQ multiplex PCR; TCRdb stores in-frame clones only, minus some. The table lists over 75,000 clones, roughly four fifths of them singletons. This specimen was peripheral blood, taken from a patient treated with radiotherapy plus ipilimumab. The receptors here all came from a human donor with non-small cell lung cancer who had stable disease on radiotherapy plus ipilimumab.

The V gene is TRBV7-9, the J gene TRBJ2-3; D is undetermined. Trimming took off 6 bases at V and 1 base at J, with 17 bases between the two ends. Germline-derived CDR1 and CDR2 are SEHNR and FQNEAQ (reference sequence). The CDR3 covers 16 residues. The CDR3 loop is CASRWDPTLGTDTQYF. CDR3 coding DNA: TGTGCCAGCAGATGGGATCCCACGCTGGGCACAGATACGCAGTATTTT.

The V gene is TRBV28, the J gene TRBJ1-5, with TRBD1 as a possible D gene (5 bases). The CDR3 has 15 amino acids. Germline CDR1 reads MDHEN; CDR2 reads SYDVKM. Deletions cut 0 bases from V and 1 base from J, with 7 bases between. The CDR3 DNA reads as TGTGCCAGCAGTTTATGGCCAGGGAGCAATCAGCCCCAGCATTTT. Its protein product is CASSLWPGSNQPQHF.

This sequence joins TRBV7-9 and TRBJ1-4, with TRBD1 matching 8 bases. The CDR3 is 16 residues long. Trimming cost V 5 bases and J 8 bases; bases outside gene matches: 13. The germline gives CDR1 SEHNR, CDR2 FQNEAQ (reference sequence). The CDR3 DNA is TGTGCCAGCAGCCCTCTCTCGACAGGGACAGGAGAAAAACTGTTTTTT. This sequence encodes CASSPLSTGTGEKLFF.

This clone was seen only a few times. This chain joins TRBV4-1 and TRBJ1-1, with 10 positions matching TRBD1. V lost 1 base and J lost 10; bases outside the gene matches: 12. CDR3 size: 16 residues. The V gene's germline CDR1 is MGHRA and CDR2 YSYEKL. The CDR3 DNA is TGCGCCAGCAGCCAAGCCGGGACAGGGGCAGTTACAGCAGCTTTCTTT. Residues: CASSQAGTGAVTAAFF.

This clone was counted between two and nine times. V gene TRBV5-6 combines with J gene TRBJ2-5, with D maybe TRBD1 (5 bases). V lost 4 bases and J lost 5, with 18 bases in between. The germline CDR1 and CDR2 sequences are SGHDT and YYEEEE. CDR3 length: 15 amino acids. The CDR3 is CASSQYTSGWETQYF. CDR3 in DNA: TGTGCCAGCAGCCAATATACATCAGGGTGGGAGACCCAGTACTTC.

In this sample, this clone turned up a few times. The chain carries TRBV7-8 and TRBJ2-3; the D gene could be TRBD1 or TRBD2 (5 bases each). The germline gives CDR1 SGHVS, CDR2 FQNEAQ. CDR3 length: 15 residues. The V end lost 1 base, the J end lost 0 bases, and 8 bases lay between the germline ends. CDR3 protein: CASSLVRGSTDTQYF. Written as DNA, the CDR3 is TGTGCCAGCAGCTTAGTTCGGGGCAGCACAGATACGCAGTATTTT.

The chain has TRBV30 and TRBJ1-3, with TRBD1 as a possible D gene (5 bases). The CDR3 loop spans 13 amino acids. The ends were cut back, 5 bases at V and 4 bases at J, with 12 bases in the middle. The germline gives CDR1 GTSNPN, CDR2 SVGIG (reference sequence). This chain's CDR3 is CAWGPGIGNTIYF. CDR3 DNA sequence: TGTGCCTGGGGACCAGGGATCGGAAACACCATATATTTT.

This rearrangement joins TRBV11-3 to TRBJ2-3, with D uncertain. Trimming took off 3 bases at V and 2 bases at J, with 6 bases between the two ends. This CDR3 has 13 residues. Germline CDR1 is SGHNT and CDR2 is YENEEA. The CDR3 loop is CASSFTITDTQYF. For the CDR3, the DNA is TGTGCCAGCAGCTTTACGATCACAGATACGCAGTATTTT.

The J gene is TRBJ2-4, the V gene TRBV19, with D unclear. The CDR3 runs to 15 residues. V lost 1 base and J lost 0, with 7 bases in between. Germline CDR1 LNHDA, CDR2 SQIVND (reference sequence). CDR3 sequence: CASSIVRLAKNIQYF. CDR3 DNA: TGTGCCAGTAGTATAGTCAGGCTAGCCAAAAACATTCAGTACTTC. The full variable domain, its missing parts supplied by reference TRBV19 and TRBJ2-4, is DGGITQSPKYLFRKEGQNVTLSCEQNLNHDAMYWYRQDPGQGLRLIYYSQIVNDFQKGDIAEGYSVSREKKESFPLTVTSAQKNPTAFYLCASSIVRLAKNIQYFGAGTRLSVL.

The chain joins TRBV20-1 to TRBJ2-7; no clear D gene. Germline values: CDR1 DFQATT, CDR2 SNEGSKA (reference sequence). There are 11 residues in the CDR3. The V end was cut by 6 bases, the J end by 0 bases, with 6 bases between. DNA for the CDR3: TGCAGTGCAAGGGACTCCTACGAGCAGTACTTC. Protein: CSARDSYEQYF.

This rearrangement joins TRBV19 to TRBJ2-1, with no clear D. V lost 3 bases to trimming and J lost 10 bases, with 16 bases between them. The CDR3 is 14 amino acids. Germline CDR1 LNHDA, CDR2 SQIVND (reference sequence). The CDR3 reads CASSIVQPGGEQFF. The CDR3 DNA sequence: TGTGCCAGTAGTATCGTCCAGCCTGGCGGCGAGCAGTTCTTC. The full variable domain, its missing parts supplied by reference TRBV19 and TRBJ2-1, is DGGITQSPKYLFRKEGQNVTLSCEQNLNHDAMYWYRQDPGQGLRLIYYSQIVNDFQKGDIAEGYSVSREKKESFPLTVTSAQKNPTAFYLCASSIVQPGGEQFFGPGTRLTVL.

This sequence joins TRBV2 and TRBJ2-7; TRBD2 matches at 7 bases. Trimming took 8 bases from V and 2 from J; bases not matched to a gene: 9. Germline V gene sequence: CDR1 SNHLY, CDR2 FYNNEI. The CDR3 loop spans 14 amino acids. The CDR3 DNA reads TGTGCCAGCCTCGAGGGAGGGACCCCCTACGAGCAGTACTTC. Translating gives CASLEGGTPYEQYF.

The V gene is TRBV27, the J gene TRBJ2-1; 11 bases agree with TRBD2. The V gene's germline CDR1 is MNHEY and CDR2 SMNVEV (reference sequence). Trimming cost V 2 bases and J 7 bases; bases outside gene matches: 10. The CDR3 contains 17 residues. The CDR3 bases are TGTGCCAGCAGTTTAGGACATCCGGGACTAGCGGTAAATGAGCAGTTCTTC. Amino acids: CASSLGHPGLAVNEQFF.

The gene calls are TRBV18 and TRBJ1-4; D not resolved. With 1 base removed from V and 1 base from J, the gap between germline ends came to 4 bases. CDR3 size: 14 residues. The V gene's germline CDR1 is KGHSH and CDR2 LQKENI. CDR3 sequence (DNA): TGTGCCAGCTCACCACTCCGAACTAATGAAAAACTGTTTTTT. Translation gives CASSPLRTNEKLFF.

This clone showed up just a few times. The chain joins TRBV10-2 to TRBJ2-5; the D gene is possibly TRBD2 (6 bases). Trimming stripped 2 bases from V and 10 bases from J, with 14 bases between. The germline CDR1 and CDR2 sequences are WSHSY and SAAADI. There are 13 residues in the CDR3. The CDR3 DNA sequence: TGCGCCAGCAGTGAGAGGGTGGGACTGAGCCAGTACTTC. It encodes CASSERVGLSQYF.

The chain recombines TRBV11-3 with TRBJ1-4, with D unclear. Trimming took off 4 bases at V and 0 bases at J, with 9 bases between the two ends. The length of the CDR3 is 15 residues. Per the germline V gene, CDR1 is SGHNT and CDR2 is YENEEA. CDR3 loop: CASSSFSSTNEKLFF. CDR3 nucleotides: TGTGCCAGCAGCTCCTTTAGTTCAACTAATGAAAAACTGTTTTTT.

The chain joins TRBV4-2 to TRBJ1-3; no reliable D call. This CDR3 is built from 13 residues. The germline V and J ends were trimmed by 4 bases and 4 bases, with 8 bases remaining between them. Germline V gene sequence: CDR1 LGHNA, CDR2 YNFKEQ. CDR3 in amino acids: CASSPSRGNTIYF. The CDR3 DNA reads as TGTGCCAGCAGCCCGAGTCGAGGAAACACCATATATTTT.

Concerning this clone itself: One end of the junction fails to match germline, which may point to a read error. V usage is TRBV10-2 and J usage is TRBJ1-1; D is ambiguous. This CDR3 has 14 amino acids. Germline CDR1 reads WSHSY; CDR2 reads SAAADI. CDR3 sequence (DNA): TGCGCCAGCAATGAGGCAGGCCTGAACACTGAAGCTTTCTTT. This sequence encodes CASNEAGLNTEAFF.